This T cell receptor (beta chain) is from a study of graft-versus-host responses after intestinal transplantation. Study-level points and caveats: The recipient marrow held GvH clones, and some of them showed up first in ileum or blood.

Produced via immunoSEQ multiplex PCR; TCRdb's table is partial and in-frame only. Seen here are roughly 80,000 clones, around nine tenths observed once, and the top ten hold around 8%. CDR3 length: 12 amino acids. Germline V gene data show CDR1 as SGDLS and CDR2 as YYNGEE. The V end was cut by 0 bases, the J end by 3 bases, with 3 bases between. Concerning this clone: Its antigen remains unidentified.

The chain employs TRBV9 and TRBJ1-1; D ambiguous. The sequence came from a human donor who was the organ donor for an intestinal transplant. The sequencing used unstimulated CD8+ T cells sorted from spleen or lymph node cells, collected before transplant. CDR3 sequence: CASSVEDTEAFF. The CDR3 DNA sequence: TGTGCCAGCAGCGTAGAAGACACTGAAGCTTTCTTT.